Below are 14 T cell receptor beta chains sequenced from a single sample in a study of blood T cell repertoires in COVID-19. Measured with immunoSEQ multiplex PCR; TCRdb has only the in-frame clones, and not every one. The sample lists about 140,000 clones; around 78% were seen once. What was sequenced was peripheral blood. The source is a woman in her fifties or sixties with acute or convalescent COVID-19.

This clone was detected only a few times. The chain uses TRBV10-3 and TRBJ2-7; TRBD1 aligns across 11 bases. Germline V gives CDR1 ENHRY, CDR2 SYGVKD. CDR3 size: 16 residues. Germline trimming cut 3 bases from V and 2 bases from J; bases unmatched to any gene: 6. The chain's CDR3 is CAISETGQGAPYEQYF. The CDR3 nucleotides read TGTGCCATCAGTGAAACTGGACAGGGGGCTCCCTACGAGCAGTACTTC.

V usage is TRBV2 and J usage is TRBJ2-2; weak D call: TRBD1 (5 bases). The V gene lost 3 bases and the J gene lost 0 bases, with 11 bases spanning the gap. The CDR3 contains 16 residues. CDR1 and CDR2 (germline): SNHLY, FYNNEI. The CDR3 DNA reads as TGTGCCAGCAGTGAGTTGGGGCATTCGAACACCGGGGAGCTGTTTTTT. Its translation is CASSELGHSNTGELFF.

This rearrangement joins TRBV12-5 to TRBJ2-7; the match to TRBD1 covers 7 bases. V lost 1 base, J lost 0 bases, and 6 bases stayed unmatched. There are 16 residues in the CDR3. CDR1 is LGHNT, CDR2 FRNRAP, per germline. The CDR3 loop reads CASGLAPGQSSYEQYF. The DNA for the CDR3 is TGTGCTAGTGGTTTGGCCCCGGGACAGAGCTCCTACGAGCAGTACTTC.

The chain carries TRBV24-1 and TRBJ2-3; 14 bases line up with TRBD2. The CDR3 covers 17 residues. J was trimmed by 6 bases and V by 7 bases; bases with no gene match: 11. Germline CDR1 is KGHDR and CDR2 is SFDVKD. This chain's CDR3 is CATRDSTSGRAGDTQYF. The CDR3 coding sequence is TGTGCCACCAGGGACTCGACTAGCGGGAGGGCAGGGGATACGCAGTATTTT.

The V call is TRBV23-1, the J call TRBJ2-1; tentatively, D is TRBD1 (6 bases). Being an ORF, TRBV23-1 has a function that is uncertain. The CDR3 covers 17 residues. V gave up 0 bases and J gave up 9 bases, with 21 bases separating them. For the CDR3, the DNA is TGCGCCAGCAGTCAATCAGTCCCACAGGGAGAGTCCGGTGAGCAGTTCTTC. Amino acids: CASSQSVPQGESGEQFF.

The V call is TRBV7-8, the J call TRBJ1-1; 8 positions agree with TRBD1. There are 17 residues in the CDR3. The V segment lost 0 bases and the J segment 0 bases; nucleotides outside the gene matches: 6. Germline CDR1 reads SGHVS; CDR2 reads FQNEAQ. CDR3 residues: CASSLALTGGMNTEAFF. Here the CDR3 DNA reads TGTGCCAGCAGCTTAGCCCTTACAGGGGGGATGAACACTGAAGCTTTCTTT.

In this sample, this clone turned up once. This chain joins TRBV5-4 and TRBJ1-3, with TRBD1 identical over 7 bases. J gave up 0 bases and V 5 bases, and 11 bases lay outside the gene matches. The CDR3 length is 17 residues. Per germline, CDR1 SGHNT and CDR2 YYREEE (reference sequence). CDR3 residues: CASSRRDSPRSGNTIYF. The CDR3 DNA follows: TGTGCCAGCAGTCGCCGGGACAGCCCTCGCTCTGGAAACACCATATATTTT.

The chain links TRBV28 to TRBJ1-2, with 11 nucleotides matching TRBD1. The CDR3 is 15 amino acids. V lost 8 bases to trimming and J lost 5 bases; unmatched junction nucleotides: 10. CDR1 is MDHEN and CDR2 is SYDVKM in the germline V gene. The DNA of the CDR3 is TGTGCCAGCGCATTCTCCGGGACAGGGGGTTATGGCTACACCTTC. This encodes CASAFSGTGGYGYTF.

The chain uses TRBV12-5 and TRBJ2-5, with 8 bases fitting TRBD1. This CDR3 spans 14 amino acids. The V segment lost 5 bases and the J segment 4 bases; nucleotides outside the gene matches: 6. In germline, CDR1 is LGHNT, CDR2 FRNRAP. CDR3 residues: CASGVGQVGETQYF. For the CDR3, the DNA is TGTGCTAGTGGTGTGGGACAGGTAGGAGAGACCCAGTACTTC.

The chain carries TRBV5-4 and TRBJ2-7, with TRBD1 identical over 9 bases. Per germline, CDR1 SGHNT and CDR2 YYREEE (reference sequence). V dropped 4 bases and J dropped 12; count of bases not matched to a gene: 8. There are 12 residues in the CDR3. CDR3 coding DNA: TGTGCCAGCAGCGGGCGGACAGGGGATACGTACTTC. Translating gives CASSGRTGDTYF.

The gene calls are TRBV13 and TRBJ1-6; 7 bases are shared with TRBD1. This CDR3 region has 16 residues. Germline V gene sequence: CDR1 PRHDT, CDR2 FYEKMQ (reference sequence). V was pared by 0 bases and J by 12 bases, with 11 bases of the junction left unmatched. CDR3 in DNA: TGTGCCAGCAGCTTAGGCCTGAAGGGGGCCCCACAACCCCTCCACTTT. This sequence encodes CASSLGLKGAPQPLHF. Drawing the rest from reference TRBV13 and TRBJ1-6, the complete variable domain is AAGVIQSPRHLIKEKRETATLKCYPIPRHDTVYWYQQGPGQDPQFLISFYEKMQSDKGSIPDRFSAQQFSDYHSELNMSSLELGDSALYFCASSLGLKGAPQPLHFGNGTRLTVT.

This clone has a handful of counts. This rearrangement joins TRBV15 to TRBJ2-1; 11 bases line up with TRBD2. With V trimmed by 1 base and J by 2 bases, 1 base remained unmatched. The germline gives CDR1 LNHNV, CDR2 YYDKDF (reference sequence). The CDR3 runs 16 residues. CDR3 in DNA: TGTGCCACCAGCAGAGCACTAGCGGGAGCCTACAATGAGCAGTTCTTC. It encodes CATSRALAGAYNEQFF.

The chain couples TRBV27 to TRBJ2-3; D gene unclear. Germline V gene sequence: CDR1 MNHEY, CDR2 SMNVEV (reference sequence). The CDR3 has 11 residues. The V gene lost 4 bases and the J gene lost 11 bases, with 10 bases spanning the gap. The CDR3 here is CASSSLTGQYF. As DNA, the CDR3 is TGTGCCAGCAGTTCATTAACCGGGCAGTATTTT.

The chain joins TRBV6-5 to TRBJ2-1; possible D gene TRBD2, 6 bases. The CDR3 extends over 16 amino acids. Per germline, CDR1 MNHEY and CDR2 SVGAGI. Deletions cut 4 bases from V and 6 bases from J, with 19 bases between. The CDR3 spells CASSSPFRESPNEQFF. The DNA for the CDR3 is TGTGCCAGCAGTTCCCCCTTCCGGGAGTCCCCCAATGAGCAGTTCTTC.